This T cell receptor (beta chain) was identified in a study of blood T cell repertoires in COVID-19. Across the whole study: The study drew acute and convalescent COVID-19 samples from the United States, Italy and Spain. Sample material is recorded as cDNA or gDNA derived from T cells, B-cell-depleted T cells, or PBMCs.

Methods used by the authors: Estimation of nucleated cell counts relied on the amplification of reference gene primers. Profiling relied on immunoSEQ multiplex PCR, and the TCRdb table lists in-frame clones only, not all of them. For V, J and clone size, that table is used; D and trimming come from the DNA. This sample has around 190,000 clones, with more than 65% found just once. In germline, CDR1 is WSHSY, CDR2 SAAADI. The CDR3 contains 18 residues. Losses at the gene ends were 5 bases for V and 0 bases for J; bases not matched to a gene: 11. The V gene is TRBV10-2, the J gene TRBJ2-1; the match to TRBD2 covers 9 bases. The TCR was taken from a human donor in a cohort sampled during active COVID-19. Sequenced input: peripheral blood. The CDR3: CASSPSASGTSSYNEQFF. In DNA, the CDR3 is TGCGCCAGCAGTCCCTCGGCTAGCGGGACCAGCTCCTACAATGAGCAGTTCTTC.